This entry is about one T cell receptor beta chain. Its cognate antigen is unknown. Its ends do not fully match the called genes, so a read error is possible. The CDR3 consists of 15 residues. In germline, CDR1 is ENHRY, CDR2 SYGVKD. The sample is drawn from a study of tumor-infiltrating lymphocytes in primary liver carcinoma. The overall study: The tumors, T1-T3 N0M0 lesions, were roughly 4.2 to 11 cm across. Findings and caveats of the study: Pairs comparing tumor with adjacent tissue or blood overlapped less than pairs drawn from tumor regions.

cDNA specific to TCR beta was made from around 530 ng of total RNA, with a constant-region primer employed for priming. Construction of TCR beta libraries relied on three successive nested multiplex PCR rounds employing slightly modified ARM-PCR. The study ran its first two PCR rounds for about 11 cycles each, using TRBV1-TRBV30 forward primers and a C-beta reverse primer. MiXCR, run by TCRdb on the multiplex PCR reads, gives a single entry per CDR3 protein. The sample lists around 78,000 distinct CDR3 sequences, 70% to 80% occurring once. Unsorted bulk tissue of roughly 20-34 mg yielded co-extracted RNA and DNA. Every patient in the cohort had a primary liver carcinoma. That carcinoma was treated by surgical resection. In every tumor sample, viable tumor cells made up over 85%.

Source material: liver tumor tissue from sampling region 4. The subset is: tumor region T4, right-lateral pole. V gene TRBV10-3 combines with J gene TRBJ2-1, with 7 positions matching TRBD2. This receptor was identified in a woman aged 55-69 years with primary liver carcinoma and hepatitis B virus infection. The CDR3 DNA follows: TGTGCCATCAGTGAAACGGGAGGAACCTACAATAAGCAATTCTTC. Its protein is CAISETGGTYNKQFF.